Below, 21 T cell receptor beta chains from the same sample are listed, as sequenced in a study of T-cell reconstitution after alpha-beta-depleted transplantation in children. Researchers prepared the TCRbeta library using unique molecular identifiers, the study reports. Each CDR3 protein gets one entry after TCRdb re-called the PCR reads with MiXCR. The data contain approximately 270,000 distinct CDR3 sequences, roughly a quarter of them singletons. The source material was PBMCs, mostly from graft donor cells, sampled 360 days after TCRalphabeta/CD19-depleted stem cell transplant. The receptors derive from a female patient aged 2-15 years who had a stem cell transplant for congenital amegakaryocytic thrombocytopenia, so the T cells may come from the graft donor.

The chain is built from TRBV4-2 and TRBJ1-5; D uncertain. Germline V lookup: CDR1 LGHNA, CDR2 YNFKEQ. This CDR3 comprises 14 residues. Trimming took 0 bases from V and 7 from J, leaving 10 bases between them. As DNA, the CDR3 is TGTGCCAGCAGCCAAGATTTAGGGAAGCAGCCCCAGCATTTT. Protein: CASSQDLGKQPQHF.

This clonotype was picked up a small number of times. V and J are TRBV18 and TRBJ2-5; 8 nucleotides line up with TRBD1. The CDR3 contains 14 residues. Losses at the gene ends were 4 bases for V and 3 bases for J; bases not matched to a gene: 4. The germline V gene encodes CDR1 KGHSH and CDR2 LQKENI. CDR3 in DNA: TGTGCCAGCTCACTCGGACAGGGCAAAGAGACCCAGTACTTC. Translation gives CASSLGQGKETQYF.

The chain recombines TRBV29-1 with TRBJ1-1, with D perhaps matching TRBD1 (5 bases). The CDR3 runs 15 residues. Germline CDR1 SQVTM, CDR2 ANQGSEA. Trimming cost V 6 bases and J 1 base, with 18 bases left between them. The CDR3 nucleotides are TGCAGCGTGGGCCGTGGGGGGTCGGAGAACACTGAAGCTTTCTTT. This sequence encodes CSVGRGGSENTEAFF.

The V call is TRBV7-9, the J call TRBJ1-2, with D possibly being TRBD1 (6 bases). In germline, CDR1 is SEHNR, CDR2 FQNEAQ (reference sequence). The V gene lost 1 base and the J gene lost 2 bases, with 14 bases spanning the gap. The CDR3 length is 16 residues. The CDR3 nucleotides read TGTGCCAGCAGCTTAGGGGAGGCAGGGGAGAACTATGGCTACACCTTC. This translates into CASSLGEAGENYGYTF.

V usage is TRBV6-2 or TRBV6-3 and J usage is TRBJ2-7; 8 positions agree with TRBD1. Germline-derived CDR1 and CDR2 are MNHEY and SVGEGT. V was pared by 2 bases and J by 4 bases, with 7 bases of the junction left unmatched. This CDR3 spans 15 amino acids. The CDR3 region is CASSYGWTGSYEQYF. The DNA for the CDR3 is TGTGCCAGCAGTTACGGGTGGACAGGGAGTTACGAGCAGTACTTC.

This chain connects TRBV5-1 to TRBJ2-5; tentative D call: TRBD1 (6 bases). CDR1 and CDR2 (germline): SGHRS, YFSETQ. CDR3 length: 15 amino acids. The ends were cut back, 2 bases at V and 2 bases at J, with 13 bases in the middle. The CDR3 loop is CASSLQGEGQETQYF. As DNA, the CDR3 is TGCGCCAGCAGCTTACAGGGAGAGGGGCAAGAGACCCAGTACTTC.

The J gene is TRBJ1-1, the V gene TRBV28; 10 bases align to TRBD1. The CDR3 covers 12 residues. V was clipped by 3 bases and J by 10 bases; unmatched bases: 2. CDR1 is MDHEN and CDR2 is SYDVKM in the germline V gene. CDR3 sequence reads: CASSLTGGAAFF. DNA for the CDR3: TGTGCCAGCAGTTTGACAGGGGGCGCAGCTTTCTTT.

This clonotype has a count of ten or more. This sequence joins TRBV5-1 and TRBJ2-1; D not resolved. The V and J ends lost 0 bases and 5 bases respectively, with 12 bases between them. CDR3 length equals 15 residues. Germline lookup yields CDR1 SGHRS and CDR2 YFSETQ. DNA of the CDR3: TGCGCCAGCAGCTTGGTTGGGCGGCTTGACAATGAGCAGTTCTTC. As protein: CASSLVGRLDNEQFF.

Many counts were recorded for this clonotype. This rearrangement joins TRBV7-9 to TRBJ2-7, with unresolved D. Germline V gene lookup returns CDR1 SEHNR and CDR2 FQNEAQ (reference sequence). The ends were cut back, 1 base at V and 6 bases at J, with 7 bases in the middle. The CDR3 runs to 12 residues. The CDR3 region is CASSLEESEQYF. CDR3 in DNA: TGTGCCAGCAGCTTAGAGGAGTCCGAGCAGTACTTC.

This clonotype was recorded only once. The CDR3 here is CASSWSGDTYEQYF. The CDR3 bases are TGCGCCAGCAGCTGGTCAGGGGATACGTACGAGCAGTACTTC. This rearrangement joins TRBV5-1 to TRBJ2-7; D is possibly TRBD1 (6 bases). The V gene lost 3 bases and the J gene lost 4 bases, with 14 bases spanning the gap. Germline CDR1 is SGHRS and CDR2 is YFSETQ. The CDR3 totals 14 residues. The full variable domain, rest sourced from reference TRBV5-1 and TRBJ2-7, is KAGVTQTPRYLIKTRGQQVTLSCSPISGHRSVSWYQQTPGQGLQFLFEYFSETQRNKGNFPGRFSGRQFSNSRSEMNVSTLELGDSALYLCASSWSGDTYEQYFGPGTRLTVT.

The chain carries TRBV2 and TRBJ2-7; D perhaps matches TRBD1 (5 bases). Germline values: CDR1 SNHLY, CDR2 FYNNEI. This CDR3 has 12 amino acids. The V and J ends lost 9 bases and 3 bases respectively, with 12 bases between them. The CDR3 nucleotides read TGTGCCAGTAGAACCGACAGCTACGAGCAGTACTTC. Residues: CASRTDSYEQYF.

This clonotype was detected many times. The chain uses TRBV12-3 or TRBV12-4 and TRBJ1-4; the D is unclear. V shed 3 bases and J shed 6 bases, with 11 bases lying between them. CDR3 size: 14 residues. This CDR3 reads CASSLISRDEKLFF. DNA of the CDR3: TGTGCCAGCAGTTTGATCTCTCGGGATGAAAAACTGTTTTTT.

The chain links TRBV6-1 to TRBJ1-2; 7 positions match TRBD1. Looked up from germline, CDR1 is MNHNS and CDR2 is SASEGT. J gave up 4 bases and V 5 bases, and 13 bases lay outside the gene matches. The CDR3 has 16 residues. The CDR3 is CASSIHLGQALYGYTF. The CDR3 coding sequence is TGTGCCAGCAGTATCCATCTCGGACAGGCCCTCTATGGCTACACCTTC.

This clonotype was counted a few times. The chain joins TRBV7-9 to TRBJ2-1; D not resolved. This CDR3 contains 18 residues. Trimming pared 5 bases from V and 8 bases from J, leaving 28 bases between. CDR1 and CDR2 (germline): SEHNR, FQNEAQ (reference sequence). Here the CDR3 DNA reads TGTGCCAGCAGCCCCCCAGTCGGGCTAGAGTTTCACTTTGATGAGCAGTTCTTC. As protein: CASSPPVGLEFHFDEQFF.

This clonotype came up many times. This chain uses TRBV12-3 or TRBV12-4 with TRBJ2-1; 10 bases fit TRBD2. The V and J ends lost 6 bases and 8 bases, in that order; junction bases with no gene match: 10. CDR3 length: 15 amino acids. This CDR3 is CASSPRPSGSYEQFF. In nucleotides, the CDR3 is TGTGCCAGCAGCCCTCGCCCTAGCGGGAGCTATGAGCAGTTCTTC.

This clonotype was counted at least ten times. The V gene is TRBV20-1, the J gene TRBJ2-1; 13 bases fit TRBD2. Germline V gene lookup returns CDR1 DFQATT and CDR2 SNEGSKA (reference sequence). J lost 4 bases, V lost 5 bases, and 14 bases had no gene match. The length of the CDR3 is 18 residues. CDR3 DNA: TGCAGTGCTCTACGGACTAGCGGGAGAGAGGGGCTTTACAATGAGCAGTTCTTC. Translating gives CSALRTSGREGLYNEQFF.

The sample holds one count of this clonotype. The J gene is TRBJ1-1, the V gene TRBV7-9, with D unresolved. This CDR3 is 14 amino acids long. The germline V gene has CDR1 SEHNR and CDR2 FQNEAQ (reference sequence). The V end was cut by 1 base, the J end by 1 base, with 7 bases between. CDR3 sequence: CASSLGDENTEAFF. CDR3 coding DNA: TGTGCCAGCAGCTTAGGAGACGAGAACACTGAAGCTTTCTTT.

This clonotype showed up just a few times. This chain connects TRBV10-3 to TRBJ1-1, with D uncertain. V lost 0 bases and J lost 3, with 11 bases in between. Germline values: CDR1 ENHRY, CDR2 SYGVKD. CDR3 size: 15 residues. The CDR3 reads CAISESWEAHTEAFF. DNA for the CDR3: TGTGCCATCAGTGAGTCTTGGGAAGCCCACACTGAAGCTTTCTTT.

V usage is TRBV5-1 and J usage is TRBJ2-4; D may be TRBD1 (5 bases). CDR3 length: 14 residues. The germline V gene encodes CDR1 SGHRS and CDR2 YFSETQ. The V end was cut by 4 bases, the J end by 0 bases, with 8 bases between. The CDR3 loop is CASSATVAKNIQYF. CDR3 in DNA: TGCGCCAGCAGCGCGACAGTAGCCAAAAACATTCAGTACTTC.

This clonotype has a handful of counts. V gene TRBV15 combines with J gene TRBJ1-2; 8 nucleotides line up with TRBD1. This CDR3 is 14 amino acids long. Germline trimming cut 0 bases from V and 9 bases from J; bases unmatched to any gene: 6. Germline V gives CDR1 LNHNV, CDR2 YYDKDF (reference sequence). The CDR3 here is CATSRDGQGLRYTF. The DNA of the CDR3 is TGTGCCACCAGCAGAGACGGACAGGGATTGCGCTACACCTTC.

V gene TRBV12-3 or TRBV12-4 combines with J gene TRBJ1-2; D possibly corresponds to TRBD1 (6 bases). The CDR3 has 13 amino acids. The V end lost 3 bases, the J end lost 6 bases, and 11 bases lay between the germline ends. The CDR3 nucleotides are TGTGCCAGCAGTTTCTCACAGGGAGATGGCTACACCTTC. It is translated as CASSFSQGDGYTF.